The 28 T cell receptor beta chains reported below all come from one sample, sequenced in a study of cytomegalovirus exposure and HLA in healthy donors. The PCR had 60 Vbeta and 13 Jbeta primers. TCRdb keeps only in-frame clones here, not all; method: immunoSEQ multiplex PCR. This listing includes 220,000 or so clones. The sequenced material came from PBMCs. The receptors here all came from a girl between 2 and 10 years old in good health and CMV-seropositive.

The chain is built from TRBV5-1 and TRBJ2-3; D ambiguous. The CDR3 loop spans 16 amino acids. CDR1 and CDR2 (germline): SGHRS, YFSETQ. V gave up 4 bases and J gave up 3 bases, with 18 bases separating them. The DNA for the CDR3 is TGCGCCAGCAGCCTCCGATCTAGAGTGGAAACAGATACGCAGTATTTT. Amino acid sequence: CASSLRSRVETDTQYF.

The chain is built from TRBV7-6 and TRBJ2-1; D call uncertain. Germline CDR1 reads SGHVS; CDR2 reads FNYEAQ. V was trimmed by 1 base and J by 7 bases, leaving 11 bases between them. The CDR3 contains 14 residues. For the CDR3, the DNA is TGTGCCAGCAGCTTAGGAGCAGGTCGTAATGAGCAGTTCTTC. Its protein product is CASSLGAGRNEQFF.

The gene calls are TRBV28 and TRBJ2-5; D might be TRBD2 (6 bases). CDR3 length equals 15 residues. Trimming stripped 7 bases from V and 3 bases from J, with 18 bases between. Germline loops: CDR1 MDHEN, CDR2 SYDVKM. Written as DNA, the CDR3 is TGTGCCAGCAAGGAGCCTAGCGTCTACGAAGAGACCCAGTACTTC. Translated, it gives CASKEPSVYEETQYF.

The chain combines TRBV15 with TRBJ2-6, with a tentative D call TRBD2 (5 bases). The V gene's germline CDR1 is LNHNV and CDR2 YYDKDF (reference sequence). V was trimmed by 5 bases and J by 0 bases, leaving 11 bases between them. The CDR3 has 16 residues. The CDR3 here is CATSGPGLSGANVLTF. DNA of the CDR3: TGTGCCACCAGCGGCCCCGGACTCTCTGGGGCCAACGTCCTGACTTTC. The whole variable domain, remainder taken from reference TRBV15 and TRBJ2-6, is DAMVIQNPRYQVTQFGKPVTLSCSQTLNHNVMYWYQQKSSQAPKLLFHYYDKDFNNEADTPDNFQSRRPNTSFCFLDIRSPGLGDTAMYLCATSGPGLSGANVLTFGAGSRLTVL.

The chain recombines TRBV29-1 with TRBJ2-2; 11 positions agree with TRBD2. Germline V gene data show CDR1 as SQVTM and CDR2 as ANQGSEA. V dropped 1 base and J dropped 7; count of bases not matched to a gene: 8. The CDR3 has 16 amino acids. The DNA of the CDR3 is TGCAGCGTTGAAGTTAGTAGCGGGAGGGCCGACGGGGAGCTGTTTTTT. It encodes CSVEVSSGRADGELFF.

The chain joins TRBV10-1 to TRBJ1-5, with TRBD1 as a possible D gene (6 bases). The germline V and J ends were trimmed by 6 bases and 0 bases, with 15 bases remaining between them. CDR1 WNHNN and CDR2 SYGVQD come from the germline V gene (reference sequence). This CDR3 has 16 residues. The CDR3 reads CASRGHRNDSNQPQHF. The CDR3 bases are TGCGCCAGCAGGGGACACCGGAATGATAGCAATCAGCCCCAGCATTTT.

V usage is TRBV6-1 and J usage is TRBJ1-3, with D unresolved. The CDR3 covers 15 residues. The germline V gene encodes CDR1 MNHNS and CDR2 SASEGT. Trimming took off 4 bases at V and 4 bases at J, with 14 bases between the two ends. CDR3 in amino acids: CASSVDSLAGNTIYF. DNA for the CDR3: TGTGCCAGCAGTGTGGACTCATTGGCGGGAAACACCATATATTTT.

About this clone: This sample also contains other DNA sequences that code for the same CDR3. This chain connects TRBV19 to TRBJ1-5; 8 bases are a match to TRBD1. After removal of 6 bases from V and 2 bases from J, the junction contained 3 bases not matched to a gene. This CDR3 has 14 amino acids. From germline, CDR1 is LNHDA and CDR2 SQIVND (reference sequence). CDR3 sequence (DNA): TGTGCCAGTAGCGGACAGGGAGGCAATCAGCCCCAGCATTTT. It specifies CASSGQGGNQPQHF. The whole variable domain, remainder taken from reference TRBV19 and TRBJ1-5, is DGGITQSPKYLFRKEGQNVTLSCEQNLNHDAMYWYRQDPGQGLRLIYYSQIVNDFQKGDIAEGYSVSREKKESFPLTVTSAQKNPTAFYLCASSGQGGNQPQHFGDGTRLSIL.

The J gene is TRBJ2-3, the V gene TRBV7-9; 8 nucleotides match TRBD1. CDR1 is SEHNR and CDR2 is FQNEAQ in the germline V gene (reference sequence). CDR3 length equals 17 residues. The J segment lost 6 bases and the V segment lost 3 bases, leaving 14 bases of the junction unmatched. The CDR3 loop reads CASSFDWTGTLGDTQYF. The CDR3 coding sequence is TGTGCCAGCAGCTTTGATTGGACAGGGACCCTCGGGGATACGCAGTATTTT.

V and J are TRBV5-4 and TRBJ1-1; TRBD1 is a possible D gene (6 bases). V gave up 4 bases and J gave up 2 bases, with 12 bases separating them. The CDR3 consists of 14 residues. Germline V gene data show CDR1 as SGHNT and CDR2 as YYREEE (reference sequence). The CDR3, as DNA: TGTGCCAGCAGCCCCGGGACACCAAACACTGAAGCTTTCTTT. Protein: CASSPGTPNTEAFF. Together with reference TRBV5-4 and TRBJ1-1, the CDR3 gives the full variable domain: ETGVTQSPTHLIKTRGQQVTLRCSSQSGHNTVSWYQQALGQGPQFIFQYYREEENGRGNFPPRFSGLQFPNYSSELNVNALELDDSALYLCASSPGTPNTEAFFGQGTRLTVV.

The chain is built from TRBV30 and TRBJ2-7; the D gene is possibly TRBD2 (6 bases). The CDR3 is 12 residues long. CDR1 is GTSNPN and CDR2 is SVGIG in the germline V gene (reference sequence). Trimming shortened V by 3 bases and J by 6 bases, and 12 bases separated the two germline ends. Here the CDR3 reads CAWRKTSSEQYF. DNA of the CDR3: TGTGCCTGGAGGAAGACTAGTTCCGAGCAGTACTTC.

V and J are TRBV18 and TRBJ1-1; D might be TRBD1 (5 bases). Germline CDR1 is KGHSH and CDR2 is LQKENI. This CDR3 spans 14 amino acids. Trimming removed 2 bases from V and 1 base from J, with 8 bases in between. This chain's CDR3 is CASSPGGRNTEAFF. In nucleotides, the CDR3 is TGTGCCAGCTCACCAGGGGGGAGGAACACTGAAGCTTTCTTT.

The rearrangement joins TRBV11-2 to TRBJ2-7, with 7 bases identical to TRBD2. Unmatched junction bases numbered 14, after V lost 5 bases and J lost 4 bases. Per germline, CDR1 SGHAT and CDR2 FQNNGV. The CDR3 spans 16 residues. The CDR3 loop reads CASSPREVSYQYEQYF. DNA of the CDR3: TGTGCCAGCAGCCCCCGGGAGGTCTCATACCAATACGAGCAGTACTTC.

V is TRBV28 and J is TRBJ2-2; 8 bases line up with TRBD1. J gave up 4 bases and V 7 bases, and 5 bases lay outside the gene matches. CDR3 size: 14 residues. The germline V gene encodes CDR1 MDHEN and CDR2 SYDVKM. The CDR3 nucleotides are TGTGCCAGCACTGGAGGACAGGGCACCGGGGAGCTGTTTTTT. It specifies CASTGGQGTGELFF.

This chain uses TRBV2 with TRBJ2-7, with a tentative D call TRBD1 (6 bases). The germline CDR1 and CDR2 sequences are SNHLY and FYNNEI. The CDR3 is made up of 14 amino acids. V lost 4 bases, J lost 3 bases, and 13 bases lay in between. CDR3: CASSGQTGNYEQYF. CDR3 DNA: TGTGCCAGCAGTGGACAGACAGGCAACTACGAGCAGTACTTC.

This chain joins TRBV29-1 and TRBJ1-1; D uncertain. V was cut by 4 bases and J by 1 base, with 7 bases left in between. CDR1 is SQVTM, CDR2 ANQGSEA, per germline. The CDR3 covers 12 residues. CDR3 sequence: CSVVPRNTEAFF. In DNA form, the CDR3 reads TGCAGCGTTGTTCCCCGGAACACTGAAGCTTTCTTT.

V is TRBV19 and J is TRBJ2-2; D gene ambiguous. V lost 3 bases, J lost 0 bases, and 8 bases lay in between. This CDR3 has 15 amino acids. Germline values: CDR1 LNHDA, CDR2 SQIVND (reference sequence). CDR3: CASSIAEANTGELFF. DNA for the CDR3: TGTGCCAGTAGTATTGCGGAAGCGAACACCGGGGAGCTGTTTTTT. Full variable domain (remainder filled in from reference TRBV19 and TRBJ2-2): DGGITQSPKYLFRKEGQNVTLSCEQNLNHDAMYWYRQDPGQGLRLIYYSQIVNDFQKGDIAEGYSVSREKKESFPLTVTSAQKNPTAFYLCASSIAEANTGELFFGEGSRLTVL.

The chain couples TRBV7-3 to TRBJ2-5; 7 bases map to TRBD1. The CDR3 runs to 15 residues. The V segment lost 2 bases and the J segment 5 bases; nucleotides outside the gene matches: 8. Per the germline V gene, CDR1 is SGHTA and CDR2 is FQGTGA. CDR3: CASSLEGGALETQYF. DNA for the CDR3: TGTGCCAGCAGCTTAGAAGGGGGCGCACTGGAGACCCAGTACTTC.

About this clone: The sample contains more than one DNA sequence encoding this CDR3. The chain couples TRBV7-2 to TRBJ2-7, with 8 bases identical to TRBD2. V shed 0 bases, J shed 12 bases, and the junction held 7 bases outside the gene matches. Germline loops: CDR1 SGHTA, CDR2 FQGNSA. The CDR3 length is 13 residues. CDR3 residues: CASSLAQGTSGYF. The CDR3 region has the DNA TGTGCCAGCAGCTTAGCCCAAGGGACTAGTGGGTACTTC.

The rearrangement links TRBV15 to TRBJ2-6, with TRBD1 identical over 7 bases. This CDR3 has 19 residues. From germline, CDR1 is LNHNV and CDR2 YYDKDF (reference sequence). J was trimmed by 1 base and V by 0 bases; bases with no gene match: 9. The CDR3: CATSRDPGQAFSGANVLTF. CDR3 coding DNA: TGTGCCACCAGCAGAGATCCAGGACAGGCTTTTTCTGGGGCCAACGTCCTGACTTTC.

V usage is TRBV11-2 and J usage is TRBJ2-6; perhaps TRBD2 as D (6 bases). Trimming stripped 5 bases from V and 2 bases from J, with 7 bases between. This CDR3 region has 14 residues. Looked up from germline, CDR1 is SGHAT and CDR2 is FQNNGV. The CDR3 reads CASSGGTGANVLTF. As DNA, the CDR3 is TGTGCCAGCAGCGGGGGGACTGGGGCCAACGTCCTGACTTTC.

The chain carries TRBV28 and TRBJ1-5; D is undetermined. The CDR3 extends over 13 amino acids. Germline loops: CDR1 MDHEN, CDR2 SYDVKM. V was trimmed by 5 bases and J by 7 bases, leaving 12 bases between them. CDR3 DNA sequence: TGTGCCAGCAGTCAAACGCGTAGCCAGCCCCAGCATTTT. It specifies CASSQTRSQPQHF.

The V and J genes are TRBV5-1 and TRBJ2-3; 9 nucleotides align to TRBD2. The CDR3 is made up of 16 amino acids. CDR1 and CDR2 from the germline V gene are SGHRS and YFSETQ. J gave up 2 bases and V 4 bases, and 8 bases lay outside the gene matches. CDR3 bases: TGCGCCAGCAGCCGATTGACTAGCGGAAACACAGATACGCAGTATTTT. Its translation is CASSRLTSGNTDTQYF. Full variable domain (outside the CDR3, taken from reference TRBV5-1 and TRBJ2-3): KAGVTQTPRYLIKTRGQQVTLSCSPISGHRSVSWYQQTPGQGLQFLFEYFSETQRNKGNFPGRFSGRQFSNSRSEMNVSTLELGDSALYLCASSRLTSGNTDTQYFGPGTRLTVL.

The J gene is TRBJ1-3, the V gene TRBV19; D uncertain. This CDR3 has 15 amino acids. Per germline, CDR1 LNHDA and CDR2 SQIVND (reference sequence). Trimming removed 5 bases from V and 0 bases from J, with 11 bases in between. The CDR3 DNA reads TGTGCCAGTAGTTCGGCGGGGAACTCTGGAAACACCATATATTTT. As protein: CASSSAGNSGNTIYF.

The V gene is TRBV5-1, the J gene TRBJ1-2; 7 bases map to TRBD1. The CDR3 totals 14 residues. Germline-derived CDR1 and CDR2 are SGHRS and YFSETQ. Germline trimming cut 4 bases from V and 3 bases from J; bases unmatched to any gene: 6. CDR3 in amino acids: CASSLRGDDYGYTF. As DNA, the CDR3 is TGCGCCAGCAGCCTCAGGGGGGATGACTATGGCTACACCTTC.

This rearrangement joins TRBV5-4 to TRBJ2-1; maybe TRBD1 (6 bases). The V gene lost 3 bases and the J gene lost 5 bases, with 15 bases spanning the gap. The CDR3 covers 15 residues. From germline, CDR1 is SGHNT and CDR2 YYREEE (reference sequence). This CDR3 reads CASSSGIGGNNEQFF. CDR3 sequence (DNA): TGTGCCAGCAGCTCTGGGATAGGGGGAAACAATGAGCAGTTCTTC.

The chain links TRBV7-9 to TRBJ2-3; 10 nucleotides line up with TRBD1. Germline assignment: CDR1 SEHNR and CDR2 FQNEAQ (reference sequence). V was clipped by 5 bases and J by 5 bases; unmatched bases: 7. The CDR3 is 15 amino acids. The CDR3 reads CASSPDRTGGDTQYF. In DNA form, the CDR3 reads TGTGCCAGCAGCCCAGACAGGACAGGGGGAGATACGCAGTATTTT.

The chain combines TRBV10-2 with TRBJ1-4; 7 nucleotides match TRBD1. Losses at the gene ends were 0 bases for V and 8 bases for J; bases not matched to a gene: 6. The germline V gene has CDR1 WSHSY and CDR2 SAAADI. The CDR3 extends over 15 amino acids. The DNA for the CDR3 is TGCGCCAGCAGTGAGTCTGGACAGGTTGGGGAAAAACTGTTTTTT. This sequence encodes CASSESGQVGEKLFF.